This TCR beta chain was recovered during a study of vaccination and CD4 T cells after COVID-19. Overall study context: Cells were stimulated with overlapping spike peptide pools from SARS-CoV-2, HCoV-NL63, HCoV-OC43 and HCoV-229E.

Treatment reported: roughly 10-day PBMC culture with coronavirus spike peptide pools or control peptides (ViraFEST assay). This CDR3 has 12 residues. V was clipped by 4 bases and J by 6 bases, with 9 bases between them. Germline-derived CDR1 and CDR2 are SNHLY and FYNNEI. About this clonotype: What it binds is not known.

Cultured CD4+ T cell DNA was sequenced using the Oncomine TCR Beta short-read assay. TCRdb analysed the PCR reads with MiXCR anew, one entry per CDR3 protein. The data hold 12,000 to 15,000 distinct CDR3 sequences, with about 32% observed a single time. The chain couples TRBV2 to TRBJ2-5, with D possibly being TRBD1 or TRBD2 (6 bases each). The sequence derives from a human donor with COVID-19. The source material was cultured CD4+ T cells from blood. The CDR3 region has the DNA TGTGCCAGCAGTGTAGGGGGGCAGACCCAGTACTTC. It yields the protein CASSVGGQTQYF.